Listed here is a single TCR beta chain. The antigen is unknown. Assay: immunoSEQ multiplex PCR; the TCRdb copy retains only in-frame clones and omits some. This sample yields tens of thousands of clones, of which around 83% are seen a single time; 0.95% to 1.4% belongs to the top ten. No patient had autoimmune disease or received systemic immunosuppression. The data derive from a study of OX40 agonist ivuxolimab in advanced cancers. Study context: The study reported partial responses in three patients: one hepatocellular carcinoma, two cutaneous melanoma.

There are 12 residues in the CDR3. CDR1 SQVTM and CDR2 ANQGSEA come from the germline V gene. V lost 5 bases, J lost 5 bases, and 10 bases lay in between. General observations from the study: Nonresponders, in some cases, also had low normalized T-cell clonal expansion. More expanded clones were found, on average, in CD8+ than in CD4+ T cells.

This sample comprised CD4+ or CD8+ T cells sorted from blood, obtained in a trial of the OX40 agonist ivuxolimab. The gene calls are TRBV29-1 and TRBJ1-3, with D possibly being TRBD1 (5 bases). The source is an adult with an advanced solid tumor such as melanoma, head and neck, liver or kidney cancer. Here the CDR3 reads CSVLGARNTIYF. The CDR3 nucleotides are TGCAGCGTTCTCGGGGCCCGAAACACCATATATTTT.